The clone carrying this T cell receptor beta chain has ten or more counts. The record originates from a study of T-cell reconstitution after alpha-beta-depleted transplantation in children. Library preparation (for TCRbeta) was performed with unique molecular identifiers. TCRdb reprocessed the PCR reads via MiXCR and lists one record per CDR3 protein. Altogether around 400,000 distinct CDR3 sequences are present, approximately 10% being singletons, with the ten largest covering over 4.5%. Looked up from germline, CDR1 is MGHRA and CDR2 is YSYEKL. The CDR3 length is 16 residues. The V and J ends lost 3 bases and 1 base, in that order; junction bases with no gene match: 2.

The receptor comes from a human donor who donated a stem cell graft to a child with acute myeloid leukemia. The chain couples TRBV4-1 to TRBJ2-2; 10 bases agree with TRBD2. The specimen comprised PBMCs from the stem cell graft donor, sampled from the stem cell graft. The CDR3 loop is CASSHIAGGNTGELFF. CDR3 bases: TGCGCCAGCAGCCATATAGCGGGAGGGAACACCGGGGAGCTGTTTTTT.